One sample yielded the 32 T cell receptor beta chains listed below, sequenced in a study of blood T cells in healthy people across ages. For the second PCR, which ran for 7 to 11 cycles, a sample-barcoded 5' primer and a J-beta primer mix were used. TCRdb processed the 5' RACE reads anew with MiXCR; each CDR3 protein has one entry. The sample shows fewer than 800,000 distinct CDR3 sequences, around 32% of them seen only once. Material for sequencing was blood. Every receptor here comes from a woman aged 80 or over in good health.

This clonotype has ten or more counts. The chain couples TRBV2 to TRBJ1-6, with D possibly TRBD1 on 6 matching bases. V dropped 3 bases and J dropped 6 bases, with 9 bases sitting between them. Germline CDR1 is SNHLY and CDR2 is FYNNEI. This CDR3 has 14 residues. DNA of the CDR3: TGTGCCAGCAGTGATTCCAGGGGTAATTCACCCCTCCACTTT. This gives the protein CASSDSRGNSPLHF.

The sample holds many counts of this clonotype. The chain is built from TRBV7-2 and TRBJ2-5; D remains ambiguous. Germline lookup yields CDR1 SGHTA and CDR2 FQGNSA. The CDR3 contains 16 residues. Trimming removed 1 base from V and 5 bases from J, with 17 bases in between. The CDR3 loop is CASSLESRFALETQYF. As DNA, the CDR3 is TGTGCCAGCAGCTTAGAGAGCCGGTTCGCACTGGAGACCCAGTACTTC.

This clonotype was observed a few times. Being one base from a much bigger clone, this may be a read error. The J gene is TRBJ2-7, the V gene TRBV20-1, with 7 bases fitting TRBD1. Germline trimming cut 0 bases from V and 8 bases from J; bases unmatched to any gene: 10. Germline V gene data show CDR1 as DFQATT and CDR2 as SNEGSKA (reference sequence). The CDR3 extends over 14 amino acids. The CDR3 region is CSARDRQGDGKQYF. The CDR3 DNA reads TGCAGTGCTAGAGATAGGCAGGGGGACGGAAAGCAGTACTTC.

Concerning this clonotype itself: One base away lies a much larger clone, so this may be a sequencing read error. V usage is TRBV25-1 and J usage is TRBJ1-5; 8 bases are shared with TRBD1. This CDR3 is 15 amino acids long. Germline V gives CDR1 MGHDK, CDR2 SYGVNS. CDR3 nucleotides: TGTGGCAGCAGTGAAACAGGGGGAGGTAATCAGCCCCAGCATTTT. This gives the protein CGSSETGGGNQPQHF.

This clonotype was observed many times. The chain couples TRBV20-1 to TRBJ2-3, with a tentative D call TRBD2 (6 bases). CDR1 is DFQATT and CDR2 is SNEGSKA in the germline V gene (reference sequence). Trimming removed 3 bases from V and 14 bases from J, with 15 bases in between. There are 11 residues in the CDR3. The CDR3: CSASIGGSMYF. The DNA of the CDR3 is TGCAGTGCTAGTATTGGGGGGTCGATGTATTTT.

The gene calls are TRBV7-3 and TRBJ2-5, with 8 bases lining up with TRBD2. V lost 0 bases, J lost 5 bases, and 2 bases stayed unmatched. Per the germline V gene, CDR1 is SGHTA and CDR2 is FQGTGA. The CDR3 totals 14 residues. The CDR3 loop is CASSLTPSGETQYF. The CDR3 bases are TGTGCCAGCAGCTTAACCCCTAGCGGGGAGACCCAGTACTTC.

The sample holds many counts of this clonotype. The chain links TRBV12-3 or TRBV12-4 to TRBJ1-2, with 7 bases aligning to TRBD1. There are 12 residues in the CDR3. V was clipped by 11 bases and J by 8 bases; unmatched bases: 11. CDR3 in DNA: TGTGCCCTCAGGGGGGGTCGATACGGCTACACCTTC. This codes for CALRGGRYGYTF.

This clonotype has just a few counts. One base away lies a much larger clone, so this may be a sequencing read error. The chain has TRBV12-3 or TRBV12-4 and TRBJ2-3; a possible D gene is TRBD1 (6 bases). CDR3 size: 15 residues. V lost 3 bases to trimming and J lost 8 bases, with 18 bases between them. The CDR3 here is CASSLQGSAEPTQYF. For the CDR3, the DNA is TGTGCCAGCAGTTTGCAGGGGTCAGCCGAGCCTACGCAGTATTTT.

This chain joins TRBV6-2 or TRBV6-3 and TRBJ2-5; the D gene could be TRBD1 or TRBD2 (5 bases each). Per germline, CDR1 MNHEY and CDR2 SVGEGT. This CDR3 is 14 amino acids long. V was trimmed by 0 bases and J by 13 bases, leaving 18 bases between them. For the CDR3, the DNA is TGTGCCAGCAGTTACTCGAAGGCCGGGACCCCTTCGTACTTC. Protein product: CASSYSKAGTPSYF.

This clonotype has more than one count but fewer than ten. The chain uses TRBV20-1 and TRBJ2-2, with 7 bases lining up with TRBD2. Germline V gene sequence: CDR1 DFQATT, CDR2 SNEGSKA (reference sequence). The ends lost 0 bases at V and 2 bases at J; junction bases unmatched: 6. CDR3 length equals 16 residues. The CDR3: CSARDPTGGNTGELFF. The CDR3, as DNA: TGCAGTGCTAGAGATCCCACGGGGGGAAACACCGGGGAGCTGTTTTTT.

The J gene is TRBJ2-5, the V gene TRBV29-1; 8 nucleotides match TRBD1. J lost 3 bases, V lost 7 bases, and 7 bases had no gene match. Germline V CDR1 and CDR2: SQVTM, ANQGSEA. This CDR3 comprises 13 residues. CDR3 nucleotide sequence: TGCAGCGCGGACAGGGCCGACGAAGAGACCCAGTACTTC. Translating gives CSADRADEETQYF. Together with reference TRBV29-1 and TRBJ2-5, the CDR3 gives the full variable domain: SAVISQKPSRDICQRGTSLTIQCQVDSQVTMMFWYRQQPGQSLTLIATANQGSEATYESGFVIDKFPISRPNLTFSTLTVSNMSPEDSSIYLCSADRADEETQYFGPGTRLLVL.

This chain joins TRBV30 and TRBJ2-3, with 8 nucleotides matching TRBD2. Germline V lookup: CDR1 GTSNPN, CDR2 SVGIG (reference sequence). The CDR3 length is 17 residues. With V trimmed by 3 bases and J by 6 bases, 17 bases remained unmatched. CDR3 DNA sequence: TGTGCCTGGAGATCCTTAGCGGGGAGGGACGGGGTGGATACGCAGTATTTT. Its translation: CAWRSLAGRDGVDTQYF.

The chain has TRBV5-5 and TRBJ2-7; D is undetermined. The better agreement between TRBJ2-5 and the DNA end casts doubt on the J call. Germline loops: CDR1 SGHKS, CDR2 YYEKEE (reference sequence). The CDR3 is 12 amino acids. In nucleotides, the CDR3 is TGTGCCAGCAGCTTGGATCCCAAGACCCAGTACTTC. It codes for CASSLDPKTQYF.

The V call is TRBV27, the J call TRBJ1-6; D gene unclear. V shed 1 base and J shed 9 bases, with 7 bases lying between them. This CDR3 region has 13 residues. CDR1 and CDR2 (germline): MNHEY, SMNVEV (reference sequence). The DNA of the CDR3 is TGTGCCAGCAGTTTATACGTGGGTTCACCCCTCCACTTT. It translates to CASSLYVGSPLHF.

Comments on this clonotype: A much larger clone is a single base away; this may be a read error. The V call is TRBV20-1, the J call TRBJ2-1; 9 bases align to TRBD2. The DNA end is a closer match to TRBJ2-7, so the J assignment may be wrong. The CDR3 runs 15 residues. Germline V CDR1 and CDR2: DFQATT, SNEGSKA (reference sequence). DNA for the CDR3: TGCAGTGCCCTCGAAGCGGGGGGCGTAAACAATGAGCAGTACTTC. This gives the protein CSALEAGGVNNEQYF.

In its sample, this clonotype was seen many times. The genes are TRBV3-1 and TRBJ2-5; TRBD2 matches at 9 bases. V lost 1 base and J lost 2; bases outside the gene matches: 5. The CDR3 loop spans 16 amino acids. Germline CDR1 and CDR2: LGHDT and YNNKEL (reference sequence). CDR3 amino acids: CASSQVPGLAQETQYF. CDR3 in DNA: TGTGCCAGCAGCCAAGTTCCGGGACTAGCTCAAGAGACCCAGTACTTC.

This clonotype occurred a few times. This sequence may be a read error, since a much larger clone differs from it by one base. The chain employs TRBV6-6 and TRBJ2-1; TRBD1 might be the D (5 bases). Trimming left V 4 bases short and J 5 bases short, with 9 bases between. The CDR3 consists of 13 residues. Germline V gene data show CDR1 as MNHNY and CDR2 as SVGAGI (reference sequence). The CDR3 protein is CASSCVRDNEQFF. DNA for the CDR3: TGTGCCAGCAGTTGCGTCAGGGACAATGAGCAGTTCTTC.

The chain couples TRBV6-5 to TRBJ2-2; D is possibly TRBD1 (5 bases). Germline CDR1 is MNHEY and CDR2 is SVGAGI. The CDR3 is 16 residues long. The germline V and J ends were trimmed by 2 bases and 4 bases, with 14 bases remaining between them. The CDR3 sequence is CASSYTPGQGTGELFF. CDR3 sequence (DNA): TGTGCCAGCAGTTACACCCCGGGTCAGGGCACCGGGGAGCTGTTTTTT.

This clonotype was counted at least ten times. The chain joins TRBV9 to TRBJ2-7; D might be TRBD2 (7 bases). The germline CDR1 and CDR2 sequences are SGDLS and YYNGEE. The CDR3 loop spans 14 amino acids. Trimming left V 0 bases short and J 7 bases short, with 14 bases between. CDR3 in amino acids: CASSVVGGLKEQYF. The CDR3 nucleotides read TGTGCCAGCAGCGTAGTCGGGGGGCTCAAGGAGCAGTACTTC.

This clonotype was seen once. J is TRBJ2-2 and V is TRBV10-3; 14 nucleotides align to TRBD2. V was clipped by 6 bases and J by 2 bases; unmatched bases: 2. The germline V gene has CDR1 ENHRY and CDR2 SYGVKD. The CDR3 has 16 amino acids. For the CDR3, the DNA is TGTGCCATCAGCGGGACTAGCGGGGGTAACACCGGGGAGCTGTTTTTT. It translates to CAISGTSGGNTGELFF.

This clonotype occurred many times. V and J are TRBV18 and TRBJ2-5; D unresolved. The germline V gene has CDR1 KGHSH and CDR2 LQKENI. Trimming took 6 bases from V and 2 from J, leaving 10 bases between them. This CDR3 has 13 amino acids. CDR3 region: CASSPTQQETQYF. The CDR3 DNA follows: TGTGCCAGCTCGCCCACGCAGCAAGAGACCCAGTACTTC.

The sample holds one count of this clonotype. This chain connects TRBV10-3 to TRBJ1-1; D not resolved. Germline V lookup: CDR1 ENHRY, CDR2 SYGVKD. With 4 bases removed from V and 0 bases from J, the gap between germline ends came to 9 bases. This CDR3 is 14 amino acids long. CDR3 sequence: CAISVDGLNTEAFF. CDR3 nucleotides: TGTGCCATCAGTGTCGACGGGCTGAACACTGAAGCTTTCTTT.

V is TRBV5-1 and J is TRBJ1-6; possibly TRBD1 for D (5 bases). Between the trimmed V and J ends, which lost 4 bases and 7 bases, there was a span of 15 bases. The CDR3 consists of 15 residues. Germline lookup yields CDR1 SGHRS and CDR2 YFSETQ. The CDR3 DNA follows: TGCGCCAGCAGCCCTCTAGGGGACCCAAATTCACCCCTCCACTTT. Its translation: CASSPLGDPNSPLHF.

The chain joins TRBV5-1 to TRBJ2-7, with TRBD2 matching over 9 bases. The V gene's germline CDR1 is SGHRS and CDR2 YFSETQ. This CDR3 has 16 residues. The V segment lost 4 bases and the J segment 5 bases; nucleotides outside the gene matches: 13. The CDR3 nucleotides are TGCGCCAGCAGCCCGGCCCCTAGCGGGGCGGCCCACGAGCAGTACTTC. This codes for CASSPAPSGAAHEQYF. Variable domain in full (rest from reference TRBV5-1 and TRBJ2-7): KAGVTQTPRYLIKTRGQQVTLSCSPISGHRSVSWYQQTPGQGLQFLFEYFSETQRNKGNFPGRFSGRQFSNSRSEMNVSTLELGDSALYLCASSPAPSGAAHEQYFGPGTRLTVT.

This clonotype showed up many times. V gene TRBV7-6 combines with J gene TRBJ2-5, with 7 bases lining up with TRBD1. This CDR3 spans 15 amino acids. V lost 1 base to trimming and J lost 1 base; unmatched junction nucleotides: 3. From germline, CDR1 is SGHVS and CDR2 FNYEAQ. The CDR3 DNA follows: TGTGCCAGCAGCTTAGAGGGACAGCCCCAAGAGACCCAGTACTTC. Protein sequence: CASSLEGQPQETQYF.

This clonotype has ten or more counts. The gene calls are TRBV7-9 and TRBJ1-5; no firm D call. The CDR3 runs to 13 residues. Germline CDR1 reads SEHNR; CDR2 reads FQNEAQ (reference sequence). Trimming shortened V by 4 bases and J by 2 bases, and 6 bases separated the two germline ends. CDR3 amino acids: CASSWVGNQPQHF. The CDR3 DNA sequence: TGTGCCAGCAGCTGGGTCGGCAATCAGCCCCAGCATTTT.

This clonotype was counted many times. The chain is built from TRBV28 and TRBJ2-3, with D possibly TRBD1 on 5 matching bases. The CDR3 is 14 residues long. Germline values: CDR1 MDHEN, CDR2 SYDVKM. V lost 6 bases and J 2 bases, leaving 12 bases between the germline ends. CDR3: CASSPGWNTDTQYF. As DNA, the CDR3 is TGTGCCAGCAGCCCAGGGTGGAACACAGATACGCAGTATTTT. The full variable domain, completed using reference TRBV28 and TRBJ2-3, is DVKVTQSSRYLVKRTGEKVFLECVQDMDHENMFWYRQDPGLGLRLIYFSYDVKMKEKGDIPEGYSVSREKKERFSLILESASTNQTSMYLCASSPGWNTDTQYFGPGTRLTVL.

Points on this clonotype: This clone may be a read error of a much larger clone one base away. For the CDR3, the DNA is TGTGCCAGCAGCTTACCGCTAAGAGGGAACACAGATACGCAGTATTTT. It codes for CASSLPLRGNTDTQYF. V usage is TRBV7-2 and J usage is TRBJ2-3; tentative D call: TRBD2 (5 bases). Germline assignment: CDR1 SGHTA and CDR2 FQGNSA. This CDR3 has 16 residues. V lost 2 bases and J lost 2, with 14 bases in between.

Many counts were recorded for this clonotype. The V gene is TRBV7-2, the J gene TRBJ2-1; 10 nucleotides line up with TRBD2. There are 15 residues in the CDR3. With 0 bases clipped from V and 7 bases from J, the junction kept 3 bases outside the gene matches. The germline CDR1 and CDR2 sequences are SGHTA and FQGNSA. The chain's CDR3 is CASSLASSGGNEQFF. CDR3 in DNA: TGTGCCAGCAGCTTAGCGTCTAGCGGGGGAAATGAGCAGTTCTTC. The full variable domain, rest sourced from reference TRBV7-2 and TRBJ2-1, is GAGVSQSPSNKVTEKGKDVELRCDPISGHTALYWYRQSLGQGLEFLIYFQGNSAPDKSGLPSDRFSAERTGGSVSTLTIQRTQQEDSAVYLCASSLASSGGNEQFFGPGTRLTVL.

The chain couples TRBV6-6 to TRBJ2-7; maybe TRBD1 (6 bases). Germline V CDR1 and CDR2: MNHNY, SVGAGI (reference sequence). V lost 2 bases to trimming and J lost 3 bases, with 14 bases between them. The CDR3 length is 15 residues. The CDR3 sequence: CASSYVEEGGYEQYF. The CDR3 region has the DNA TGTGCCAGCAGTTACGTTGAGGAAGGGGGCTACGAGCAGTACTTC.

This clonotype was observed a few times. The CDR3 coding sequence is TGTGCCAGCAGCTTCTTACAGAGCTCTGGAAACACCATATATTTT. Its translation is CASSFLQSSGNTIYF. The chain is built from TRBV7-9 and TRBJ1-3; D gene unclear. The CDR3 is 15 amino acids. Looked up from germline, CDR1 is SEHNR and CDR2 is FQNEAQ (reference sequence). The V and J ends lost 3 bases and 0 bases respectively, with 9 bases between them.

This clonotype was detected many times. The V and J genes are TRBV2 and TRBJ2-7, with D hard to call. V was shortened by 3 bases and J by 3 bases, with 9 bases between the two germline ends. The CDR3 sequence is 13 residues long. The germline V gene encodes CDR1 SNHLY and CDR2 FYNNEI. CDR3 sequence: CASSDRWDYEQYF. The CDR3 nucleotides are TGTGCCAGCAGTGATCGTTGGGACTACGAGCAGTACTTC.